This T cell receptor beta chain came from a study of T-cell memory formation after mild COVID-19. The study, taken as a whole, reports: Proof of SARS-CoV-2 specificity was absent for the second-wave clones that crested on day 37.

As for this clonotype: What it binds is not known.

TCRdb passed the 5' RACE reads through MiXCR, listing each CDR3 protein once. The table has around 200,000 distinct CDR3 sequences, about 27% seen once; the top ten hold more than 9.5%. The TCR sequence derives from an adult woman who had mild COVID-19 (a few samples of this study predate the infection). Cell type and time point are not known. The specimen was PBMCs or a T cell subset sorted from them (not recorded which).

CDR3 nucleotide sequence: TGCAGTGCCGACGTGACATTCGAGCAGTACTTC. Residues: CSADVTFEQYF. The chain links TRBV20-1 to TRBJ2-7; no firm D call. The CDR3 sequence is 11 residues long. V was cut by 6 bases and J by 6 bases, with 12 bases left in between. Germline-derived CDR1 and CDR2 are DFQATT and SNEGSKA (reference sequence).